The TCR beta chain described here comes from a study of cytomegalovirus exposure and HLA in healthy donors. Measured with immunoSEQ multiplex PCR; TCRdb has only the in-frame clones, and not every one. The data contain 120,000 or so clones, about nine tenths of them singletons. Notes on the study in general: Accounts indicate the classifier identified cytomegalovirus status with strong specificity and sensitivity.

V was cut by 7 bases and J by 0 bases, with 11 bases left in between. The CDR3 is 14 amino acids. The germline CDR1 and CDR2 sequences are MNHNY and SVGAGI (reference sequence). This clone was detected only once. Its antigen remains unknown. Sequencing used PBMCs. The TCR comes from a young woman in good health and CMV-seronegative. The chain carries TRBV6-6 and TRBJ2-3; weak D call: TRBD2 (6 bases). CDR3 in amino acids: CASKTTSSTDTQYF. For the CDR3, the DNA is TGTGCCAGCAAAACGACTAGTAGCACAGATACGCAGTATTTT.